The rows below give T cell receptor beta chains drawn from one sample of a study of blood T cell repertoires in COVID-19. Some clones are missing from TCRdb's copy, which holds only in-frame ones; the method was immunoSEQ multiplex PCR. The sample yields approximately 200,000 clones, about 86% seen once. The sample taken for sequencing was peripheral blood. The receptors here all came from a man aged 18 to 30 with active or convalescent COVID-19. Both conserved end residues are part of each CDR3. Fields, in order: CDR3 length, V gene, J gene, clone size, D gene, CDR3 DNA, CDR3 protein. A D gene is named only where the DNA matches it firmly. For some rows the clone size is stated as once, few or many, or as a class when expanded; others skip it.

length: 11; V: TRBV30; J: TRBJ1-2; size: .; D: .; DNA: TGTGCCTGGGACAGCCTCTATGGCTACACCTTC; CDR3: CAWDSLYGYTF
length: 16; V: TRBV5-4; J: TRBJ1-1; size: .; D: TRBD1; DNA: TGTGCCAGCAGCCTCGACAGGGTCCTCTTGAACACTGAAGCTTTCTTT; CDR3: CASSLDRVLLNTEAFF
length: 15; V: TRBV7-2; J: TRBJ2-1; size: .; D: .; DNA: TGTGCCAGCAGCTTAGTTCTGGACAACTACAATGAGCAGTTCTTC; CDR3: CASSLVLDNYNEQFF
length: 14; V: TRBV4-1; J: TRBJ1-2; size: once; D: TRBD1; DNA: TGCGCCAGCAGCCAAGTGGGACAGGACTATAGCTACACCTTC; CDR3: CASSQVGQDYSYTF
length: 14; V: TRBV11-2; J: TRBJ2-2; size: .; D: .; DNA: TGTGCCAGCAGCTTAGCAGGGTTTACCGGGGAGCTGTTTTTT; CDR3: CASSLAGFTGELFF
length: 16; V: TRBV6-1; J: TRBJ2-7; size: .; D: .; DNA: TGTGCCAGCAGTGAAGGGGTCGGGAAACCCTCCTACGAGCAGTACTTC; CDR3: CASSEGVGKPSYEQYF
length: 17; V: TRBV2; J: TRBJ1-5; size: .; D: TRBD1; DNA: TGTGCCAGCAGTGTCTCGCACCCTGGACAGGGCAATCAGCCCCAGCATTTT; CDR3: CASSVSHPGQGNQPQHF
length: 13; V: TRBV19; J: TRBJ1-1; size: .; D: .; DNA: TGTGCCAGTAGTATAGATCGGGGTGGTGAAGCTTTCTTT; CDR3: CASSIDRGGEAFF
length: 16; V: TRBV10-3; J: TRBJ2-1; size: .; D: TRBD1; DNA: TGTGCCATCAGTCAAGGACAGGTCAGCTCCTACAATGAGCAGTTCTTC; CDR3: CAISQGQVSSYNEQFF
length: 16; V: TRBV2; J: TRBJ2-1; size: .; D: TRBD2; DNA: TGTGCCAGCAGTTTTCAGCCGGGACTAGAGTACAATGAGCAGTTCTTC; CDR3: CASSFQPGLEYNEQFF
length: 14; V: TRBV19; J: TRBJ1-1; size: .; D: .; DNA: TGTGCCAGTAGTATCGGCAGGTGGGACACTGAAGCTTTCTTT; CDR3: CASSIGRWDTEAFF
length: 15; V: TRBV18; J: TRBJ2-3; size: .; D: TRBD2; DNA: TGTGCCAGCTCGAGACTAGCGGGAGGTTGGGATACGCAGTATTTT; CDR3: CASSRLAGGWDTQYF
length: 15; V: TRBV5-1; J: TRBJ1-1; size: .; D: .; DNA: TGCGCCAGCAGCTTGGAGCTTGTGGAGGGCACTGAAGCTTTCTTT; CDR3: CASSLELVEGTEAFF
length: 12; V: TRBV3-1/TRBV3-2; J: TRBJ2-5; size: .; D: .; DNA: TGTGCCAGCATCCCCCCACCCAGGACCCAGTACTTC; CDR3: CASIPPPRTQYF
length: 15; V: TRBV14; J: TRBJ1-1; size: .; D: .; DNA: TGTGCCAGCAGCCACCCTACCAAGGGGGGGACTGAAGCTTTCTTT; CDR3: CASSHPTKGGTEAFF
length: 15; V: TRBV7-2; J: TRBJ2-7; size: .; D: TRBD2; DNA: TGTGCCAGCAGCTTAGCGGGAGGGGTATCCTACGAGCAGTACTTC; CDR3: CASSLAGGVSYEQYF
length: 14; V: TRBV9; J: TRBJ2-1; size: .; D: .; DNA: TGTGCCAGCAGCGGAAGACTACTTAACAATGAGCAGTTCTTC; CDR3: CASSGRLLNNEQFF
length: 13; V: TRBV7-2; J: TRBJ2-7; size: .; D: .; DNA: TGTGCCAGCAGCTTTCAGAGGCCCTACGAGCAGTACTTC; CDR3: CASSFQRPYEQYF
length: 16; V: TRBV5-1; J: TRBJ1-4; size: .; D: TRBD1; DNA: TGCGCCAGCAGGAGTGGACAGGGGGCAACTAATGAAAAACTGTTTTTT; CDR3: CASRSGQGATNEKLFF
length: 16; V: TRBV5-1; J: TRBJ2-1; size: .; D: TRBD2; DNA: TGCGCCAGCAGCTTAGCAGGACTAGCGGGAGCACATGAGCAGTTCTTC; CDR3: CASSLAGLAGAHEQFF
length: 16; V: TRBV18; J: TRBJ1-3; size: .; D: .; DNA: TGTGCCAGCTCACCCCGGCTAGGCAACTCTGGAAACACCATATATTTT; CDR3: CASSPRLGNSGNTIYF
length: 10; V: TRBV12-3/TRBV12-4; J: TRBJ1-3; size: .; D: .; DNA: TGTGCCAGCCAGAGAAACACCATATATTTT; CDR3: CASQRNTIYF
length: 15; V: TRBV30; J: TRBJ1-2; size: .; D: TRBD1; DNA: TGTGCCTGGAGAGGAGACAGGGGGGACTACTATGGCTACACCTTC; CDR3: CAWRGDRGDYYGYTF
length: 13; V: TRBV27; J: TRBJ2-7; size: .; D: TRBD2; DNA: TGTGCCACCGGACTAGCGGGAGGGCTCGAGCAGTACTTC; CDR3: CATGLAGGLEQYF
length: 15; V: TRBV19; J: TRBJ1-1; size: .; D: .; DNA: TGTGCCAGTAGTATGGGGGCGAATATGAACACTGAAGCTTTCTTT; CDR3: CASSMGANMNTEAFF
length: 15; V: TRBV9; J: TRBJ1-5; size: few; D: .; DNA: TGTGCCAGCAGTCCGGGACAAAGTAGCAATCAGCCCCAGCATTTT; CDR3: CASSPGQSSNQPQHF
length: 16; V: TRBV19; J: TRBJ2-2; size: .; D: TRBD2; DNA: TGTGCCAGTAGTATTAGGGAGGGGATCGGCACCGGGGAGCTGTTTTTT; CDR3: CASSIREGIGTGELFF